These 26 T cell receptor beta chains share one sample of origin, sequenced in a study of cytomegalovirus exposure and HLA in healthy donors. The PCR used 60 Vbeta and 13 Jbeta primers. Data came from immunoSEQ multiplex PCR; TCRdb stores just in-frame clones and leaves some out. The repertoire holds some 89,000 clones, 70% to 80% seen once, with 8.2% in the top ten. Source material: PBMCs. These TCRs come from a man in his 60s in good health and CMV-seronegative.

The gene calls are TRBV19 and TRBJ1-1, with a tentative D call TRBD1 (6 bases). The CDR3 covers 16 residues. Germline CDR1 reads LNHDA; CDR2 reads SQIVND (reference sequence). V shed 1 base and J shed 3 bases, with 15 bases lying between them. CDR3 loop: CASSIVGGRFDTEAFF. CDR3 DNA: TGTGCCAGTAGTATAGTAGGGGGTCGTTTCGACACTGAAGCTTTCTTT.

The J gene is TRBJ2-1, the V gene TRBV6-1; TRBD2 matches at 9 bases. CDR3 size: 14 residues. The V gene's germline CDR1 is MNHNS and CDR2 SASEGT. After removal of 4 bases from V and 8 bases from J, the junction contained 6 bases not matched to a gene. CDR3 amino acids: CASSGELAGDEQFF. CDR3 coding DNA: TGTGCCAGCAGTGGGGAACTAGCGGGCGATGAGCAGTTCTTC.

The chain links TRBV28 to TRBJ2-7, with TRBD2 matching over 8 bases. V dropped 6 bases and J dropped 5; count of bases not matched to a gene: 6. The CDR3 extends over 13 amino acids. CDR1 and CDR2 from the germline V gene are MDHEN and SYDVKM. Written as DNA, the CDR3 is TGTGCCAGCAGCCTCGGGAGGGCCAACGAGCAGTACTTC. It encodes CASSLGRANEQYF.

This chain joins TRBV7-2 and TRBJ2-1, with 8 bases fitting TRBD2. Unmatched junction bases numbered 14, after V lost 2 bases and J lost 8 bases. Germline-derived CDR1 and CDR2 are SGHTA and FQGNSA. The CDR3 consists of 17 residues. The CDR3 nucleotides are TGTGCCAGCAGCTTAATCGGGGGGGCTGAAGGTAAAGATGAGCAGTTCTTC. Translated: CASSLIGGAEGKDEQFF.

The chain uses TRBV4-1 and TRBJ2-1, with D perhaps matching TRBD1 (6 bases). This CDR3 is built from 14 residues. The germline CDR1 and CDR2 sequences are MGHRA and YSYEKL. V gave up 5 bases and J gave up 7 bases, with 15 bases separating them. The CDR3 DNA sequence: TGCGCCAGCAGCTTATCTCCTAGGGGGAATGAGCAGTTCTTC. Amino acids: CASSLSPRGNEQFF.

This clone has just a few counts. V gene TRBV7-2 combines with J gene TRBJ2-3; the D gene is possibly TRBD1 (5 bases). The germline V and J ends were trimmed by 1 base and 5 bases, with 10 bases remaining between them. This CDR3 has 14 amino acids. The germline V gene has CDR1 SGHTA and CDR2 FQGNSA. Here the CDR3 DNA reads TGTGCCAGCAGCTTAGACAGGTCTGGAGATACGCAGTATTTT. Translated, it gives CASSLDRSGDTQYF. The full variable domain, rest sourced from reference TRBV7-2 and TRBJ2-3, is GAGVSQSPSNKVTEKGKDVELRCDPISGHTALYWYRQSLGQGLEFLIYFQGNSAPDKSGLPSDRFSAERTGGSVSTLTIQRTQQEDSAVYLCASSLDRSGDTQYFGPGTRLTVL.

J is TRBJ2-3 and V is TRBV27; the match to TRBD1 covers 9 bases. This CDR3 has 15 amino acids. CDR1 and CDR2 (germline): MNHEY, SMNVEV (reference sequence). Trimming at V came to 3 bases and at J to 6 bases, leaving 7 bases not matched to a gene. CDR3 protein: CASSFRTGVKDTQYF. The CDR3 bases are TGTGCCAGCAGTTTTAGGACAGGGGTGAAGGATACGCAGTATTTT.

This chain links TRBV12-5 with TRBJ1-2; weak D call: TRBD1 (6 bases). Germline values: CDR1 LGHNT, CDR2 FRNRAP. This CDR3 comprises 13 residues. V gave up 2 bases and J gave up 8 bases, with 12 bases separating them. The CDR3 DNA follows: TGTGCTAGTGGTTTGACAGGGCCGGGAGGCTACACCTTC. It translates to CASGLTGPGGYTF. Drawing the rest from reference TRBV12-5 and TRBJ1-2, the complete variable domain is DARVTQTPRHKVTEMGQEVTMRCQPILGHNTVFWYRQTMMQGLELLAYFRNRAPLDDSGMPKDRFSAEMPDATLATLKIQPSEPRDSAVYFCASGLTGPGGYTFGSGTRLTVV.

J is TRBJ2-1 and V is TRBV18, with TRBD2 identical over 9 bases. J gave up 7 bases and V 1 base, and 8 bases lay outside the gene matches. The germline CDR1 and CDR2 sequences are KGHSH and LQKENI. This CDR3 is 16 amino acids long. CDR3 loop: CASSPRGGGASNEQFF. The CDR3 nucleotides are TGTGCCAGCTCACCACGGGGCGGGGGGGCTTCGAATGAGCAGTTCTTC.

The chain carries TRBV19 and TRBJ2-1; 16 bases map to TRBD2. Losses at the gene ends were 8 bases for V and 7 bases for J; bases not matched to a gene: 8. This CDR3 spans 16 amino acids. Germline V lookup: CDR1 LNHDA, CDR2 SQIVND (reference sequence). CDR3 in DNA: TGTGCCAGTTGGGGGACTAGCGGGGGGGCGGTTAATGAGCAGTTCTTC. Translation gives CASWGTSGGAVNEQFF. Full variable domain (remainder filled in from reference TRBV19 and TRBJ2-1): DGGITQSPKYLFRKEGQNVTLSCEQNLNHDAMYWYRQDPGQGLRLIYYSQIVNDFQKGDIAEGYSVSREKKESFPLTVTSAQKNPTAFYLCASWGTSGGAVNEQFFGPGTRLTVL.

The V and J genes are TRBV29-1 and TRBJ2-3; the match to TRBD1 covers 7 bases. The CDR3 spans 13 residues. Germline values: CDR1 SQVTM, CDR2 ANQGSEA. V was pared by 5 bases and J by 3 bases, with 5 bases of the junction left unmatched. CDR3 amino acids: CSVQRQGTDTQYF. In DNA, the CDR3 is TGCAGCGTTCAGAGACAGGGTACAGATACGCAGTATTTT.

This clone was picked up a small number of times. The rearrangement links TRBV9 to TRBJ1-5; TRBD1 matches 7 bases. With 4 bases clipped from V and 7 bases from J, the junction kept 8 bases outside the gene matches. CDR3 length: 14 amino acids. Germline CDR1 SGDLS, CDR2 YYNGEE. The CDR3 sequence: CASSPGGGGQPQHF. The DNA for the CDR3 is TGTGCCAGCAGCCCTGGAGGGGGCGGACAGCCCCAGCATTTT.

Here the CDR3 DNA reads TGTGCCAGCAGTTTGGGGGGTGGCACTGAAGCTTTCTTT. Translated, it gives CASSLGGGTEAFF. The chain joins TRBV6-1 to TRBJ1-1, with a possible D match to TRBD1 (5 bases). Germline V gene data show CDR1 as MNHNS and CDR2 as SASEGT. Trimming left V 5 bases short and J 4 bases short, with 11 bases between. The CDR3 contains 13 residues.

The chain has TRBV7-6 and TRBJ2-3; D possibly corresponds to TRBD1 (5 bases). The V end was cut by 5 bases, the J end by 5 bases, with 17 bases between. CDR1 and CDR2 from the germline V gene are SGHVS and FNYEAQ. The CDR3 totals 15 residues. Here the CDR3 reads CASSPSRPQGDTQYF. CDR3 sequence (DNA): TGTGCCAGCAGCCCAAGTAGGCCCCAGGGAGATACGCAGTATTTT.

J is TRBJ2-1 and V is TRBV7-2, with 9 bases that match TRBD2. CDR1 and CDR2 (germline): SGHTA, FQGNSA. This CDR3 spans 15 amino acids. Trimming cost V 6 bases and J 9 bases; bases outside gene matches: 12. As DNA, the CDR3 is TGTGCCAGCAGTAGGACTAGCGTCGAGTTAGGTGAGCAGTTCTTC. Its translation: CASSRTSVELGEQFF.

The chain employs TRBV6-5 and TRBJ1-2, with D tentatively TRBD1 (6 bases). Germline CDR1 MNHEY, CDR2 SVGAGI. The CDR3 length is 12 residues. V gave up 6 bases and J gave up 12 bases, with 17 bases separating them. In nucleotides, the CDR3 is TGTGCCAGCAGCCAAGGGGGGGCTCGGGACACCTTC. It specifies CASSQGGARDTF.

This chain uses TRBV28 with TRBJ1-1, with unresolved D. The CDR3 runs to 12 residues. Between the trimmed V and J ends, which lost 5 bases and 10 bases, there was a span of 14 bases. Germline CDR1 is MDHEN and CDR2 is SYDVKM. This chain's CDR3 is CASSTPPGIAFF. The CDR3 DNA is TGTGCCAGCAGTACGCCCCCGGGGATAGCTTTCTTT.

This clone was detected only a few times. The chain combines TRBV9 with TRBJ1-6; TRBD1 matches at 9 bases. V shed 2 bases and J 7 bases; nucleotides not matched to a gene: 1. The germline V gene encodes CDR1 SGDLS and CDR2 YYNGEE. The CDR3 has 14 residues. This CDR3 reads CASSVTGGNSPLHF. In nucleotides, the CDR3 is TGTGCCAGCAGCGTGACAGGGGGGAATTCACCCCTCCACTTT.

The chain links TRBV25-1 to TRBJ1-2, with 8 bases lining up with TRBD1. The V and J ends lost 2 bases and 3 bases, in that order; junction bases with no gene match: 11. The length of the CDR3 is 17 residues. Germline-derived CDR1 and CDR2 are MGHDK and SYGVNS. CDR3 amino acids: CASSEANKQGGYYGYTF. For the CDR3, the DNA is TGTGCCAGCAGTGAAGCGAACAAACAGGGGGGTTACTATGGCTACACCTTC.

The chain recombines TRBV28 with TRBJ2-1; 8 bases are a match to TRBD2. The CDR3 has 15 residues. The V gene's germline CDR1 is MDHEN and CDR2 SYDVKM. Trimming took 7 bases from V and 4 from J; bases not matched to a gene: 9. DNA of the CDR3: TGTGCCAGCAACACAGTAGCGGGAACTTACAATGAGCAGTTCTTC. This translates into CASNTVAGTYNEQFF.

The chain uses TRBV6-1 and TRBJ1-5; 11 bases line up with TRBD1. The CDR3 has 15 amino acids. V was clipped by 6 bases and J by 4 bases; unmatched bases: 5. Per the germline V gene, CDR1 is MNHNS and CDR2 is SASEGT. This CDR3 is CASSGGTGGNQPQHF. The CDR3 nucleotides read TGTGCCAGCAGCGGCGGGACAGGGGGGAATCAGCCCCAGCATTTT.

For the CDR3, the DNA is TGTGCCAGCAGCCATACTAGGTCCGGGGAGCTGTTTTTT. Translated, it gives CASSHTRSGELFF. This chain joins TRBV7-9 and TRBJ2-2, with a tentative D call TRBD2 (5 bases). Trimming left V 5 bases short and J 6 bases short, with 10 bases between. The CDR3 extends over 13 amino acids. Germline-derived CDR1 and CDR2 are SEHNR and FQNEAQ (reference sequence).

The V gene is TRBV6-1, the J gene TRBJ2-7; 10 bases are a match to TRBD1. J was trimmed by 5 bases and V by 3 bases; bases with no gene match: 10. The germline CDR1 and CDR2 sequences are MNHNS and SASEGT. CDR3 length: 16 residues. CDR3: CASSDAITGTGDEQYF. CDR3 coding DNA: TGTGCCAGCAGTGACGCGATAACCGGGACAGGGGACGAGCAGTACTTC.

The chain is built from TRBV5-1 and TRBJ1-3; maybe TRBD1 (5 bases). The CDR3 totals 18 residues. The germline V and J ends were trimmed by 0 bases and 4 bases, with 20 bases remaining between them. Germline V gene sequence: CDR1 SGHRS, CDR2 YFSETQ. The CDR3 spells CASSLVTGDLTAGNTIYF. The CDR3 nucleotides read TGCGCCAGCAGCTTGGTCACAGGAGATTTGACGGCCGGAAACACCATATATTTT.

V gene TRBV30 combines with J gene TRBJ1-4; weak D call: TRBD1 (5 bases). Germline CDR1 GTSNPN, CDR2 SVGIG (reference sequence). This CDR3 contains 13 residues. Trimming cost V 2 bases and J 7 bases, with 11 bases left between them. The chain's CDR3 is CAWSFDQGEKLFF. The CDR3 DNA follows: TGTGCCTGGAGTTTCGACCAGGGTGAAAAACTGTTTTTT.

This clone has just one count. The rearrangement joins TRBV6-5 to TRBJ1-3; D not certain. The CDR3 loop spans 14 amino acids. V lost 5 bases and J 2 bases, leaving 10 bases between the germline ends. From germline, CDR1 is MNHEY and CDR2 SVGAGI. CDR3 sequence (DNA): TGTGCCAGCAGTCTCAGGCGAACTGGAAACACCATATATTTT. It codes for CASSLRRTGNTIYF.